A single sample gave rise to the 29 T cell receptor beta chains below, sequenced in a study of OX40 agonist ivuxolimab in advanced cancers. Some clones are missing from TCRdb's copy, which holds only in-frame ones; the method was immunoSEQ multiplex PCR. The table has tens of thousands of clones, over 75% seen once. This material consisted of CD4+ or CD8+ T cells sorted from blood, taken in a trial of the OX40 agonist ivuxolimab. The receptors originated from an adult with an advanced solid tumor such as melanoma, head and neck, liver or kidney cancer.

The V call is TRBV28, the J call TRBJ1-2; maybe TRBD1 (5 bases). The CDR3 has 14 amino acids. In germline, CDR1 is MDHEN, CDR2 SYDVKM. The V end lost 4 bases, the J end lost 4 bases, and 13 bases lay between the germline ends. As DNA, the CDR3 is TGTGCCAGCAGTTCCCCCCAGGGTAGCTATGGCTACACCTTC. This codes for CASSSPQGSYGYTF.

The chain combines TRBV11-1 with TRBJ2-7, with D tentatively TRBD1 or TRBD2 (5 bases each). This CDR3 is 14 amino acids long. Germline-derived CDR1 and CDR2 are SGHAT and FQDESV (reference sequence). Trimming cost V 4 bases and J 5 bases, with 15 bases left between them. CDR3: CASSSGRRRNEQYF. The CDR3 DNA is TGTGCCAGCAGCTCGGGACGGCGTCGAAACGAGCAGTACTTC.

The genes are TRBV7-9 and TRBJ2-6; D possibly corresponds to TRBD1 (6 bases). Deletions cut 3 bases from V and 3 bases from J, with 9 bases between. The CDR3 loop spans 15 amino acids. The germline V gene has CDR1 SEHNR and CDR2 FQNEAQ (reference sequence). CDR3 region: CASSFTGSGANVLTF. Written as DNA, the CDR3 is TGTGCCAGCAGCTTCACAGGGAGTGGGGCCAACGTCCTGACTTTC.

The chain is built from TRBV5-1 and TRBJ2-3; D is possibly TRBD2 (5 bases). This CDR3 is built from 14 residues. Germline V gene lookup returns CDR1 SGHRS and CDR2 YFSETQ. Deletions cut 0 bases from V and 1 base from J, with 6 bases between. In DNA form, the CDR3 reads TGCGCCAGCAGCTTGGGGACTCGCACAGATACGCAGTATTTT. This sequence encodes CASSLGTRTDTQYF.

The chain joins TRBV7-8 to TRBJ2-7; 8 bases fit TRBD1. After removal of 5 bases from V and 5 bases from J, the junction contained 14 bases not matched to a gene. This CDR3 comprises 16 residues. From germline, CDR1 is SGHVS and CDR2 FQNEAQ. The CDR3: CASSARWTGTDHEQYF. In DNA, the CDR3 is TGTGCCAGCAGCGCTCGCTGGACAGGGACCGACCACGAGCAGTACTTC.

The chain recombines TRBV28 with TRBJ2-2; 9 nucleotides align to TRBD1. CDR1 MDHEN and CDR2 SYDVKM come from the germline V gene. V dropped 5 bases and J dropped 7; count of bases not matched to a gene: 14. This CDR3 has 17 amino acids. The DNA for the CDR3 is TGTGCCAGCAGTCCCTCCGGGACAGGGCCGAGGGGCGGGGAGCTGTTTTTT. Protein product: CASSPSGTGPRGGELFF.

This clone occurred a few times. The chain couples TRBV5-1 to TRBJ1-1, with no clear D. Trimming removed 2 bases at V and 1 base at J, with 9 bases between. This CDR3 is built from 14 residues. In germline, CDR1 is SGHRS, CDR2 YFSETQ. The CDR3 is CASSFKGENTEAFF. As DNA, the CDR3 is TGCGCCAGCAGCTTCAAGGGAGAGAACACTGAAGCTTTCTTT.

This sequence joins TRBV13 and TRBJ2-1, with TRBD1 identical over 7 bases. The CDR3 runs to 17 residues. The germline CDR1 and CDR2 sequences are PRHDT and FYEKMQ (reference sequence). V lost 4 bases, J lost 6 bases, and 15 bases stayed unmatched. The CDR3 protein is CASSSRLNRGVGNEQFF. The CDR3 DNA sequence: TGTGCCAGCAGCTCCCGATTAAACAGGGGAGTTGGCAATGAGCAGTTCTTC.

CDR3 residues: CASSFGNNEQFF. The CDR3 region has the DNA TGCGCCAGCAGCTTTGGGAACAATGAGCAGTTCTTC. V usage is TRBV5-1 and J usage is TRBJ2-1; D uncertain. The V and J ends lost 2 bases and 5 bases respectively, with 5 bases between them. The CDR3 loop spans 12 amino acids. The germline V gene encodes CDR1 SGHRS and CDR2 YFSETQ.

The chain links TRBV9 to TRBJ2-2; TRBD2 matches at 8 bases. The CDR3 runs to 16 residues. With V trimmed by 1 base and J by 8 bases, 10 bases remained unmatched. CDR1 is SGDLS and CDR2 is YYNGEE in the germline V gene. In DNA, the CDR3 is TGTGCCAGCAGCGTACTTCCGGGAGGGCCCTCGGGGGAGCTGTTTTTT. This encodes CASSVLPGGPSGELFF.

This chain uses TRBV19 with TRBJ2-5; 9 bases match TRBD2. This CDR3 spans 15 amino acids. Trimming cost V 4 bases and J 2 bases; bases outside gene matches: 5. In germline, CDR1 is LNHDA, CDR2 SQIVND (reference sequence). Here the CDR3 reads CASSSSGGPQETQYF. The CDR3 region has the DNA TGTGCCAGTAGTAGTAGCGGGGGCCCACAAGAGACCCAGTACTTC. The variable domain in full, with the rest retrieved from reference TRBV19 and TRBJ2-5, is DGGITQSPKYLFRKEGQNVTLSCEQNLNHDAMYWYRQDPGQGLRLIYYSQIVNDFQKGDIAEGYSVSREKKESFPLTVTSAQKNPTAFYLCASSSSGGPQETQYFGPGTRLLVL.

This chain joins TRBV11-3 and TRBJ2-1; D unclear. Per the germline V gene, CDR1 is SGHNT and CDR2 is YENEEA. This CDR3 spans 11 amino acids. The V end was cut by 0 bases, the J end by 8 bases, with 2 bases between. The CDR3 spells CASSLDYEQFF. CDR3 nucleotides: TGTGCCAGCAGCTTAGATTATGAGCAGTTCTTC. The full variable domain, with the rest looked up from reference TRBV11-3 and TRBJ2-1, is EAGVVQSPRYKIIEKKQPVAFWCNPISGHNTLYWYLQNLGQGPELLIRYENEEAVDDSQLPKDRFSAERLKGVDSTLKIQPAELGDSAVYLCASSLDYEQFFGPGTRLTVL.

This clone was observed a single time. This chain connects TRBV30 to TRBJ1-2, with no clear D. V shed 0 bases and J shed 5 bases, with 7 bases lying between them. The CDR3 loop spans 12 amino acids. Looked up from germline, CDR1 is GTSNPN and CDR2 is SVGIG (reference sequence). The CDR3 DNA reads TGTGCCTGGAGTGTAGTGGGGTATGGCTACACCTTC. Its translation is CAWSVVGYGYTF. Full variable domain (missing parts from reference TRBV30 and TRBJ1-2): SQTIHQWPATLVQPVGSPLSLECTVEGTSNPNLYWYRQAAGRGLQLLFYSVGIGQISSEVPQNLSASRPQDRQFILSSKKLLLSDSGFYLCAWSVVGYGYTFGSGTRLTVV.

This chain uses TRBV30 with TRBJ1-5; 7 bases match TRBD1. Germline CDR1 and CDR2: GTSNPN and SVGIG (reference sequence). V lost 5 bases and J lost 4; bases outside the gene matches: 5. This CDR3 contains 13 residues. The CDR3 region has the DNA TGTGCCTGGGGGGGACAGCTTAATCAGCCCCAGCATTTT. Encoded protein: CAWGGQLNQPQHF.

The genes are TRBV27 and TRBJ1-2; D gene ambiguous. The germline gives CDR1 MNHEY, CDR2 SMNVEV (reference sequence). The V gene lost 5 bases and the J gene lost 2 bases, with 12 bases spanning the gap. This CDR3 has 14 residues. For the CDR3, the DNA is TGTGCCAGCAGTCCACGGGTCTCGAACTATGGCTACACCTTC. Its protein is CASSPRVSNYGYTF.

The CDR3 protein is CASSEGQGGYNEQFF. The CDR3 region has the DNA TGTGCCAGCAGTGAGGGACAGGGGGGCTACAATGAGCAGTTCTTC. The genes are TRBV2 and TRBJ2-1; 11 positions agree with TRBD1. CDR1 is SNHLY, CDR2 FYNNEI, per germline. The length of the CDR3 is 15 residues. J was trimmed by 3 bases and V by 3 bases; bases with no gene match: 1.

The chain carries TRBV5-6 and TRBJ1-1; no reliable D call. The CDR3 totals 13 residues. Between the trimmed V and J ends, which lost 4 bases and 0 bases, there was a span of 7 bases. Germline V gene data show CDR1 as SGHDT and CDR2 as YYEEEE. The CDR3 loop reads CASSPQLNTEAFF. CDR3 in DNA: TGTGCCAGCAGCCCCCAACTGAACACTGAAGCTTTCTTT.

The rearrangement joins TRBV5-5 to TRBJ2-1; 9 bases are shared with TRBD1. V gave up 0 bases and J gave up 7 bases; unmatched junction bases: 8. Germline assignment: CDR1 SGHKS and CDR2 YYEKEE (reference sequence). The CDR3 length is 16 residues. This chain's CDR3 is CASSLGGQGPWNEQFF. The CDR3 region has the DNA TGTGCCAGCAGCTTGGGGGGACAGGGCCCGTGGAATGAGCAGTTCTTC.

V is TRBV5-1 and J is TRBJ2-2, with D possibly TRBD1 on 6 matching bases. CDR1 is SGHRS and CDR2 is YFSETQ in the germline V gene. The CDR3 extends over 13 amino acids. V was pared by 2 bases and J by 6 bases, with 8 bases between. CDR3: CASSFTGPGELFF. CDR3 nucleotides: TGCGCCAGCAGCTTTACAGGGCCCGGGGAGCTGTTTTTT.

The V and J genes are TRBV7-9 and TRBJ2-3, with 12 bases identical to TRBD2. Trimming at V came to 6 bases and at J to 4 bases, leaving 11 bases not matched to a gene. The germline V gene encodes CDR1 SEHNR and CDR2 FQNEAQ (reference sequence). The CDR3 length is 17 residues. CDR3 sequence (DNA): TGTGCCAGCAGACCCGACCCCGGACTAGCGGGACCAGATACGCAGTATTTT. Its protein product is CASRPDPGLAGPDTQYF.

This sequence joins TRBV18 and TRBJ1-2; no clear D. Germline-derived CDR1 and CDR2 are KGHSH and LQKENI. V gave up 0 bases and J gave up 2 bases, with 1 base separating them. This CDR3 is built from 12 residues. The CDR3 region has the DNA TGTGCCAGCTCACCACCGAACTATGGCTACACCTTC. It yields the protein CASSPPNYGYTF.

This chain uses TRBV30 with TRBJ2-2; 8 bases align to TRBD2. The germline CDR1 and CDR2 sequences are GTSNPN and SVGIG (reference sequence). Trimming at V came to 1 base and at J to 6 bases, leaving 7 bases not matched to a gene. CDR3 length equals 15 residues. In DNA form, the CDR3 reads TGTGCCTGGAGTGCCCCGGGACTAGGATCCGGGGAGCTGTTTTTT. Translation: CAWSAPGLGSGELFF.

The chain joins TRBV27 to TRBJ2-7; 12 bases are shared with TRBD2. The length of the CDR3 is 15 residues. Per germline, CDR1 MNHEY and CDR2 SMNVEV (reference sequence). V trimming: 4 bases; J trimming: 4 bases; junction bases outside the gene matches: 5. CDR3 sequence reads: CASSSPTSGSYEQYF. CDR3 nucleotide sequence: TGTGCCAGCAGTTCCCCGACTAGCGGGAGTTACGAGCAGTACTTC.

Regarding this clone: The junction shows a germline mismatch at one end, possibly a read error. The chain uses TRBV18 and TRBJ1-4; possible D gene TRBD1, 6 bases. CDR1 is KGHSH, CDR2 LQKENI, per germline. This CDR3 is 15 amino acids long. DNA for the CDR3: TGTGCCAGCTCTCCACGGGGGCGTCCAAATGAAAAACTGTTTTTT. Its translation: CASSPRGRPNEKLFF.

The V call is TRBV27, the J call TRBJ2-5; D gene unclear. The germline CDR1 and CDR2 sequences are MNHEY and SMNVEV (reference sequence). The germline V and J ends were trimmed by 6 bases and 0 bases, with 11 bases remaining between them. This CDR3 spans 14 amino acids. In DNA, the CDR3 is TGTGCCAGCAGGCGCGGCGCGTACCAAGAGACCCAGTACTTC. Protein: CASRRGAYQETQYF.

The V call is TRBV2, the J call TRBJ2-5; tentative D call: TRBD2 (6 bases). V lost 7 bases and J lost 5, with 14 bases in between. The CDR3 contains 13 residues. In germline, CDR1 is SNHLY, CDR2 FYNNEI. CDR3 in DNA: TGTGCCAGCATCGAGGGAGGTCGGGAGACCCAGTACTTC. This gives the protein CASIEGGRETQYF.

The chain couples TRBV28 to TRBJ2-1; tentatively, D is TRBD1 (6 bases). The CDR3 has 14 amino acids. Germline V CDR1 and CDR2: MDHEN, SYDVKM. Between the trimmed V and J ends, which lost 8 bases and 8 bases, there was a span of 19 bases. CDR3 residues: CASATRQDLDEQFF. CDR3 bases: TGTGCCAGCGCCACTCGACAGGATCTCGATGAGCAGTTCTTC.

In regard to this clone: The junction differs from germline at one of its ends, possibly a read error. The V and J genes are TRBV7-7 and TRBJ2-5, with D possibly TRBD1 on 7 matching bases. This CDR3 has 15 amino acids. The V gene's germline CDR1 is SSHAT and CDR2 FNYEAQ (reference sequence). The CDR3 bases are TGTGCTAGCAGCATGCAAGCAGGGGGAGGTGAGACCCAGTACTTC. It yields the protein CASSMQAGGGETQYF.

This sequence joins TRBV7-2 and TRBJ2-7, with TRBD2 matching over 12 bases. The CDR3 has 16 residues. With 0 bases clipped from V and 3 bases from J, the junction kept 3 bases outside the gene matches. CDR1 is SGHTA, CDR2 FQGNSA, per germline. CDR3: CASSLALAGGVYEQYF. The CDR3 region has the DNA TGTGCCAGCAGCTTAGCGCTAGCGGGAGGGGTCTACGAGCAGTACTTC.